This T cell receptor beta chain was retrieved from a study of metastatic and nonmetastatic thyroid tumors. As for the study in general: Malignant thyroid and benign thyroid patients provided blood and tumor or nodule tissue whose repertoires were compared.

Germline CDR1 and CDR2: LNHNV and YYDKDF (reference sequence). The trim removed 7 bases at V and 4 bases at J, leaving 6 bases unmatched. This CDR3 spans 13 amino acids. In the original analysis: A classifier of distant metastasis in papillary thyroid cancer was built from CDR3 differences (across clinicopathological groups). Via MiXCR, TCRdb re-called the PCR reads. The authors' filters were not applied to this entry. The repertoire holds about 33,000 clones, with about a sixth as singletons. General study findings and limits: A significant increase in TCR beta diversity was reportedly seen in malignant thyroid tumors relative to benign nodules, in blood and tumor.

There were no patients who had received any treatment before thyroid surgery. About this clone: Its cognate antigen is unknown.

The chain is built from TRBV15 and TRBJ2-7; 8 bases are shared with TRBD2. Material: blood. The clonotype was recovered from a male donor with papillary thyroid cancer or a benign thyroid nodule (not recorded which). Some clones in this sample may be carry-over from other donors' samples. CDR3 nucleotide sequence: TGTGCCACCACCCTCAGCGGGAGTTACGAGCAGTACTTC. Translated: CATTLSGSYEQYF.